The entry below gives a single T cell receptor beta chain sequence along with its context. This entry comes from a study of CD8+ T cells in alopecia areata. The CDR3 is 14 amino acids. Germline V gene sequence: CDR1 MNHNS, CDR2 SASEGT. The V and J ends lost 4 bases and 5 bases, in that order; junction bases with no gene match: 3. Treatment noted: oral pan-JAK inhibitor, 5-10 mg twice daily. Following RNA extraction, reverse transcription yielded cDNA that acted as the sequencing template. Libraries were prepared by immunoSEQ multiplex PCR; TCRdb keeps only in-frame clonotypes and omits some of them. The data show tens of thousands of clones, with roughly 46% seen just once and roughly 22% held by the top ten.

The sequencing here drew on CD8+ T cells sorted from blood, taken around week 37, from a patient treated with tofacitinib. This receptor was identified in a human donor with alopecia areata. The V call is TRBV6-1, the J call TRBJ2-5; TRBD2 aligns across 11 bases. CDR3 sequence (DNA): TGTGCCAGCAGTGTTAGCGGGAGGGGGGAGACCCAGTACTTC. It specifies CASSVSGRGETQYF.